The rows below give T cell receptor beta chains drawn from one sample of a study of human T cells and chemical hapten exposure. TCRdb used MiXCR to reprocess the RACE reads, holding one entry per CDR3 protein. The sample includes some 80,000 distinct CDR3 sequences, around 10% of them seen just once. The material was whole blood, obtained in connection with sensitization to the hapten diphenylcyclopropenone (DPC). These receptors originate from a young man with alopecia areata. Some clones in this sample may be carry-over from other donors' samples. The CDR3 runs from the conserved cysteine through the conserved F or W. The D gene is left open where the match is weak. Part of the rows lack a size; the others show once, few, many or a class for expanded clones.

clone size,D gene,V gene,J gene,CDR3 DNA,CDR3 protein
few,NA,TRBV7-8,TRBJ1-2,TGTGCCAGCAGCTCAAGGCTCGGGAGCTATGGCTACACCTTC,CASSSRLGSYGYTF
NA,TRBD2,TRBV9,TRBJ2-2,TGTGCCAGCAGCTCCACGACTAGCGGGAGAAACACCGGGGAGCTGTTTTTT,CASSSTTSGRNTGELFF
many,NA,TRBV7-2,TRBJ1-2,TGTGCCAGCAGCTTAGCGCACGTCTATGGCTACACCTTC,CASSLAHVYGYTF
many,TRBD1,TRBV28,TRBJ1-6,TGTGCCAGCAGTCAAGGACAGGGAGAAGGAAAAGGGTCACCCCTCCACTTT,CASSQGQGEGKGSPLHF
NA,TRBD2,TRBV9,TRBJ2-7,TGTGCCAGCAGCGCGGGGACTAGTCGTCTCTACCACGAGCAGTACTTC,CASSAGTSRLYHEQYF
few,NA,TRBV6-2/TRBV6-3,TRBJ2-2,TGTGCCAGCAGTTCCCTGTGGGGGGCACTCCTTTCGAACACCGGGGAGCTGTTTTTT,CASSSLWGALLSNTGELFF
NA,TRBD2,TRBV24-1,TRBJ2-1,TGTGCCACCAGTGATTTTGGCACTAGCGGGCCCGATGAGCAGTTCTTC,CATSDFGTSGPDEQFF
NA,TRBD2,TRBV4-2,TRBJ2-3,TGTGCCAGCAGCCAGAGCCGACTAGCGGCTGACACAGATACGCAGTATTTT,CASSQSRLAADTDTQYF
few,NA,TRBV12-3/TRBV12-4,TRBJ1-4,TGTGCCAGCAGTCCCCCCGGCATTAATGAAAAACTGTTTTTT,CASSPPGINEKLFF
many,NA,TRBV19,TRBJ1-5,TGTGCCAGTAGTATAGAGGCAGCGGCGTATAGCAATCAGCCCCAGCATTTT,CASSIEAAAYSNQPQHF
many,NA,TRBV18,TRBJ1-1,TGTGCCAGCTCACCACCGAACAGGATGAACACTGAAGCTTTCTTT,CASSPPNRMNTEAFF
NA,NA,TRBV9,TRBJ1-5,TGTGCCAGCAGCGTAGGCAGCAATCAGCCCCAGCATTTT,CASSVGSNQPQHF
NA,NA,TRBV9,TRBJ2-3,TGTGCCAGCAGCGTAGTAATGACAGATACGCAGTATTTT,CASSVVMTDTQYF
many,NA,TRBV5-1,TRBJ1-1,TGCGCCAGCAGACCGACAAGACAGGAGAACACTGAAGCTTTCTTT,CASRPTRQENTEAFF
NA,NA,TRBV29-1,TRBJ2-1,TGCAGCGTTGACCGGGAGAGCTCCTACAATGAGCAGTTCTTC,CSVDRESSYNEQFF
few,TRBD2,TRBV20-1,TRBJ2-3,TGCAGTGCTAGAGATGCTAGCGGGGGCACAGATACGCAGTATTTT,CSARDASGGTDTQYF
few,NA,TRBV28,TRBJ2-1,TGTGCCAGCACAACCCCCAATGAGCAGTTCTTC,CASTTPNEQFF
NA,NA,TRBV11-2,TRBJ2-1,TGTGCCAGCAGCACGTTCAGGGAATACAATGAGCAGTTCTTC,CASSTFREYNEQFF
many,NA,TRBV10-3,TRBJ2-6,TGTGCCATCAGGGAGACGACCTCTGGGGCCAACGTCCTGACTTTC,CAIRETTSGANVLTF
few,NA,TRBV5-1,TRBJ1-2,TGCGCCAGCAGCTTGGAGACGGATTATGGCTACACCTTC,CASSLETDYGYTF
many,NA,TRBV18,TRBJ1-1,TGTGCCAGCTCACCCACAGAGGTCCGCGCTGAAGCTTTCTTT,CASSPTEVRAEAFF
many,TRBD1,TRBV12-3/TRBV12-4,TRBJ2-2,TGTGCCAGCAGGTGGACAGGGAACACCGGGGAGCTGTTTTTT,CASRWTGNTGELFF
many,NA,TRBV6-2/TRBV6-3,TRBJ1-1,TGTGCCATCCAAGGGGTGACTACTGAAGCTTTCTTT,CAIQGVTTEAFF
many,TRBD1,TRBV7-2,TRBJ2-2,TGTGCCAGCAGCTCCGGACAGGTGGAGGCCGGGGAGCTGTTTTTT,CASSSGQVEAGELFF
many,NA,TRBV5-1,TRBJ1-1,TGCGCCAGCAGCTTGTGGGGTACGAACACTGAAGCTTTCTTT,CASSLWGTNTEAFF
NA,TRBD1,TRBV9,TRBJ1-2,TGTGCCAGCAGAGGGAGACCGGGGACAGCCGGCGGCTACACCTTC,CASRGRPGTAGGYTF
NA,NA,TRBV7-2,TRBJ2-7,TGTGCCAGCACCCTCAGGGGACTTTCCTACGAGCAGTACTTC,CASTLRGLSYEQYF
many,NA,TRBV7-2,TRBJ1-3,TGTGCCAGCAGCTATACAAGCGGGGGCCGTGGAAACACCATATATTTT,CASSYTSGGRGNTIYF
many,TRBD2,TRBV28,TRBJ2-7,TGTGCCAGCAGTCCACTAGCGGGGGGGCGCGAGCAGTACTTC,CASSPLAGGREQYF
many,NA,TRBV29-1,TRBJ2-1,TGCAGCGTTGGACAGAGCTCCTACAATGAGCAGTTCTTC,CSVGQSSYNEQFF
few,NA,TRBV5-1,TRBJ2-6,TGCGCCAGCAGTATCGAGGGAACCAACGTCCTGACTTTC,CASSIEGTNVLTF
NA,NA,TRBV28,TRBJ1-2,TGTGCCAGCCTCGGATCTGGCTATGGCTACACCTTC,CASLGSGYGYTF
many,NA,TRBV12-3/TRBV12-4,TRBJ1-1,TGTGCCAGCAGTTTCTACGGATTGAACACTGAAGCTTTCTTT,CASSFYGLNTEAFF
NA,TRBD1,TRBV9,TRBJ2-1,TGTGCCAGCAGCCCCGGACAGGCAAACCCAACGAATGAGCAGTTCTTC,CASSPGQANPTNEQFF
NA,NA,TRBV28,TRBJ2-7,TGTGCCAGCAGTTCATCCGCTGCAGGGCGGGTGACCTACGAGCAGTACTTC,CASSSSAAGRVTYEQYF
few,NA,TRBV3-1,TRBJ2-5,TGTGCCAGCTCCGATTTAGAAGAGACCCAGTACTTC,CASSDLEETQYF
NA,NA,TRBV19,TRBJ1-5,TGTGCCAGTAGTATACAGGGTGATCAGCCCCAGCATTTT,CASSIQGDQPQHF
many,NA,TRBV7-3,TRBJ2-3,TGTGCCAGCAGCGAGGGATTGGCGGATACGCAGTATTTT,CASSEGLADTQYF